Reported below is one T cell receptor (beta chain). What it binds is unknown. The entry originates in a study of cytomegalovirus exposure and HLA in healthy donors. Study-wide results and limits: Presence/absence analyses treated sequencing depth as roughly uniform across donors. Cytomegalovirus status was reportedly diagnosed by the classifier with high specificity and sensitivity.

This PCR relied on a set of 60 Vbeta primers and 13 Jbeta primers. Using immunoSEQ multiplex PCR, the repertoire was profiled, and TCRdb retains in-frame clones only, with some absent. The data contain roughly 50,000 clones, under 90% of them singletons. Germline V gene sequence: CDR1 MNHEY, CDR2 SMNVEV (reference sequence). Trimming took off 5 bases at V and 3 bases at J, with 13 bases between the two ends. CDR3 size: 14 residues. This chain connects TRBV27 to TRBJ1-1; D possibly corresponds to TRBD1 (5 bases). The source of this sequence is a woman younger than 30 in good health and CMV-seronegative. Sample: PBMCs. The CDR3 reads CASSGGVGDTEAFF. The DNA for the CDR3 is TGTGCCAGCAGTGGGGGGGTGGGGGACACTGAAGCTTTCTTT.